This T cell receptor (beta chain) was sequenced in a study of cytomegalovirus exposure and HLA in healthy donors. In the PCR, 60 Vbeta and 13 Jbeta primers were used. TCRdb keeps only in-frame clones here, not all; method: immunoSEQ multiplex PCR. The sample contains approximately 130,000 clones, around 70% of which appear only once. This clone occurred a few times. Its antigen is as yet unknown. Study observations and caveats: Relative to equally common others, HLA-associated TCR beta chains showed greater clonal expansion in a later analysis. Upon later analysis, TCR association rates were observed to vary by HLA locus, being highest for DRB1 and lowest for HLA-C. Usually a TCR sequence was rare, but some public TCRs were found in many donors.

The sequence derives from a man aged 30 to 45 in good health and CMV-seronegative. Sequences were obtained from PBMCs.

The CDR3 sequence is CASSWEGDTEAFF. Here the CDR3 DNA reads TGTGCCAGCAGCTGGGAGGGTGACACTGAAGCTTTCTTT. The V and J genes are TRBV5-6 and TRBJ1-1, with D hard to call. Per the germline V gene, CDR1 is SGHDT and CDR2 is YYEEEE. This CDR3 has 13 amino acids. Trimming removed 3 bases at V and 3 bases at J, with 9 bases between.